This TCR beta chain was documented in a study of T-cell memory formation after mild COVID-19. The study, taken as a whole, reports: Clones that contracted clustered mainly in CM and EM if CD4+ and in EMRA if CD8+. In second-wave clones peaking day 37, SARS-CoV-2 specificity remained unconfirmed.

TCRdb itself ran the 5' RACE reads through MiXCR, one entry per CDR3 protein. Of 100,000 to 140,000 distinct CDR3 sequences in the sample, 13% to 15% were seen once. As concerns this clonotype: Antigen specificity is unknown.

This CDR3 has 16 residues. Germline V gene data show CDR1 as SGDLS and CDR2 as YYNGEE. With 3 bases removed from V and 6 bases from J, the gap between germline ends came to 19 bases. The TCR originated in a man aged 18 to 29 who had mild COVID-19 (a few samples of this study predate the infection). Cell type and time point are not known. The gene calls are TRBV9 and TRBJ2-4; D uncertain. Sample: PBMCs or a T cell subset sorted from them (not recorded which). The CDR3 coding sequence is TGTGCCAGCAGCGCCCGCCCGGGCCTAACCGGAAACATTCAGTACTTC. This codes for CASSARPGLTGNIQYF.